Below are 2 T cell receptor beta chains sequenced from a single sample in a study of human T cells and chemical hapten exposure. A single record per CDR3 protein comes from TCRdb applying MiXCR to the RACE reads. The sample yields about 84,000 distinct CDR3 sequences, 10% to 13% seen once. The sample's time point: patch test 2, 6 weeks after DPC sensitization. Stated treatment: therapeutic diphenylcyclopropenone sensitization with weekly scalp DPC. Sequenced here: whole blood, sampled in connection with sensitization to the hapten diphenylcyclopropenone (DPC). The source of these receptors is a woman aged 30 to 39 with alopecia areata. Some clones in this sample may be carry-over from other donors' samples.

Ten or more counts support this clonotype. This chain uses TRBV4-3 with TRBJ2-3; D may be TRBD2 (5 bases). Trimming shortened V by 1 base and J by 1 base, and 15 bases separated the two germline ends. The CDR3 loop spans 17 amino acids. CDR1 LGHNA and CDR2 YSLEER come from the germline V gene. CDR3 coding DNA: TGCGCCAGCAGCCAAGTCGACCCCCCCGGGGGCACAGATACGCAGTATTTT. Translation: CASSQVDPPGGTDTQYF.

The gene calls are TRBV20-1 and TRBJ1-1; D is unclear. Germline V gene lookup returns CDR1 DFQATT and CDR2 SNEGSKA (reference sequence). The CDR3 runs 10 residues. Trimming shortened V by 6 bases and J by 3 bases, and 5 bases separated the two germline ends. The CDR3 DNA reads TGCAGTGCCAAGGACACTGAAGCTTTCTTT. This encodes CSAKDTEAFF.